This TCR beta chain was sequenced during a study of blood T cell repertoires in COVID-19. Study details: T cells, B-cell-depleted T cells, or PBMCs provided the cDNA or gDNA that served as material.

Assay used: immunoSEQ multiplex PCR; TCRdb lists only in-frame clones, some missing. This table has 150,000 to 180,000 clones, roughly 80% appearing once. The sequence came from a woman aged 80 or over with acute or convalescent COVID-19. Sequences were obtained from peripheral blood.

The CDR3 reads CASSLDLAGYNEQFF. The CDR3, as DNA: TGTGCCAGCAGCTTAGATCTAGCGGGATACAATGAGCAGTTCTTC. The rearrangement uses TRBV11-3 and TRBJ2-1, with 9 bases lining up with TRBD2. J lost 4 bases, V lost 0 bases, and 1 base had no gene match. Germline V gene sequence: CDR1 SGHNT, CDR2 YENEEA. The CDR3 extends over 15 amino acids. Together with reference TRBV11-3 and TRBJ2-1, the CDR3 gives the full variable domain: EAGVVQSPRYKIIEKKQPVAFWCNPISGHNTLYWYLQNLGQGPELLIRYENEEAVDDSQLPKDRFSAERLKGVDSTLKIQPAELGDSAVYLCASSLDLAGYNEQFFGPGTRLTVL.